The rows below give T cell receptor beta chains drawn from one sample of a study of cytomegalovirus exposure and HLA in healthy donors. Profiled with immunoSEQ multiplex PCR; TCRdb holds only in-frame clones, not every one. Of 65,000 or so clones detected, approximately 82% appear once; the ten largest clones hold 2.5% to 3.5%. Sequences were obtained from PBMCs. The receptors come from a girl between 10 and 17 years old in good health and CMV-seropositive. CDR3s include the opening cysteine and the closing phenylalanine or tryptophan.

j_call v_call cdr3_aa
TRBJ1-4 TRBV9 CASSRQGEKLFF
TRBJ2-7 TRBV4-2 CASSQGLAGGTTYEQYF
TRBJ2-1 TRBV9 CASSVGDEQGEQFF
TRBJ2-1 TRBV5-1 CASSFGNAGTISYNEQFF
TRBJ2-1 TRBV6-5 CASSYLGLAVHNEQFF
TRBJ1-2 TRBV30 CAWSLGLWGYTF
TRBJ2-5 TRBV9 CASSVEVGGHETQYF
TRBJ1-4 TRBV4-1 CASSQDEGTGGEKLFF
TRBJ2-7 TRBV5-1 CASKPRQGTDSHEQYF
TRBJ2-1 TRBV29-1 CSVLGVIGSYNEQFF
TRBJ2-1 TRBV7-2 CASSLGPPGQAEQFF
TRBJ2-1 TRBV19 CASTETGDDEQFF
TRBJ1-2 TRBV14 CASSLGPTGIYTF
TRBJ2-1 TRBV5-1 CASHRDRGLSNEQFF
TRBJ1-1 TRBV4-1 CASSQEGPPEAFF
TRBJ2-1 TRBV5-6 CASSNEGEKRYNEQFF
TRBJ1-4 TRBV5-1 CASRREGEKLFF
TRBJ2-2 TRBV28 CASSLSLAGGLAGELFF
TRBJ2-7 TRBV27 CASSMDRGNEQYF
TRBJ2-6 TRBV28 CATGGQGRSGANVLTF
TRBJ1-1 TRBV4-1 CASSPRGGVVSTEAFF
TRBJ2-1 TRBV5-4 CASSLFELSVEQFF
TRBJ2-7 TRBV6-6 CASSLPGIAGGQYF
TRBJ1-1 TRBV5-6 CASRTLNTEAFF
TRBJ1-2 TRBV28 CASIRPPGGYTF
TRBJ1-5 TRBV5-1 CASSLAGEVFQPQHF
TRBJ1-1 TRBV6-1 CASSATGGADTEAFF
TRBJ2-1 TRBV7-7 CASSPTKSGSNEQFF
TRBJ2-7 TRBV25-1 CASNSQGVSYEQYF
TRBJ1-5 TRBV27 CASSPLNQPQHF
TRBJ1-6 TRBV6-1 CASSDVGGRGRSYNSPLHF
TRBJ1-2 TRBV15 CATSRTSSGVGYTF
TRBJ2-1 TRBV11-2 CASSLRLAGGGSYNEQFF
TRBJ2-7 TRBV7-9 CASSWAGTYEQYF
- TRBV27 CASTPTGAYEQYF
TRBJ1-1 TRBV5-4 CASSLSDSYTEAFF
TRBJ2-7 TRBV7-2 CASSRAGTGESTQYF
TRBJ2-5 TRBV10-1 CASSEVRAGETQYF
TRBJ1-2 TRBV7-9 CASSFLGRKQGPEEGYTF
TRBJ1-2 TRBV2 CASSEWAGYTF